Here is one T cell receptor beta chain with its context. This clone was observed a few times. The clone's antigen remains unknown. No quality values exist for individual bases; no much larger clone is one base distant. The record originates from a study of Ad26.COV2.S vaccination and SARS-CoV-2 variants (dated by TCRdb to the early 2020s). The study in broad terms: Vaccine-arm donors came from COV1001, a multicentre, randomized, double-blind, placebo-controlled phase I-IIa trial of Ad26.COV2.S in healthy adults. Ad26.COV2.S was administered intramuscularly at 5 x 10^10 or 1 x 10^11 viral particles, either as a single shot or as two shots given 56 days apart. Sequencing of the TCRbeta repertoire served to evaluate the specificity and breadth of SARS-CoV-2-reactive T cell receptors following Ad26.COV2.S vaccination. A total of 32 samples were included in the TCR-sequenced set, comprising roughly 19 Ad26.COV2.S vaccine recipients, 5 placebo recipients and 8 SARS-CoV-2 convalescent individuals. Trial participants were randomized into five groups of five: low-dose or high-dose Ad26.COV2.S given once or twice, or placebo on both occasions. Blinding of investigators to trial group allocation was maintained during experiments and outcome assessment. Overall study outcomes, separate from this receptor: The study was not powered for comparison of responses between vaccine doses or regimens. Higher spike-specific TCR breadth was observed in Ad26.COV2.S recipients than in placebo recipients (P = 0.0014). According to the authors, total T cell responses may have been underestimated by the TCR breadth and depth analyses. After vaccination, spike-specific CD8+ and CD4+ T cell responses were reported to show substantial breadth. Vaccine and placebo recipients had comparable non-spike TCR breadth, which fits with the vaccine containing only spike.

TCRbeta CDR3 regions were sequenced with the immunoSEQ Assay. After extraction, genomic DNA underwent amplification by bias-controlled multiplex PCR, followed by high-throughput sequencing. On the study's bioinformatics: To quantify the absolute abundance of each unique TCRbeta CDR3 region, sequences were collapsed and filtered. T cell fraction was estimated by normalizing TCRbeta template counts to usable DNA, with usable DNA measured through amplification of reference genes found in all nucleated cells. Repertoire TCRs were annotated as SARS-CoV-2-specific when V gene, CDR3 amino acid sequence and J gene were exactly matched to a known reactive TCR set. The reference SARS-CoV-2 TCR set came from MIRA and was filtered for enrichment in COVID-19-positive ImmuneCODE repertoires, removing public or cross-reactive TCRs. Using the MIRA antigens, annotated TCRs were further analysed by specific ORF or by position within an ORF. Breadth was defined as annotated unique rearrangements over total unique productive rearrangements; depth was the summed frequency of those rearrangements. Group comparisons of TCR breadth used two-sided Wilcoxon rank-sum tests. Sourced from immuneACCESS, this table was stored by TCRdb with only in-frame sequences that have V and J called. A share of the clones is absent; for the studies checked, an unresolved V gene accounts for under half, and the remainder has no known explanation. From that table come the V and J calls and clone size; the DNA was used to work out D and trimming. Within this sample are 400,000 to 450,000 clones, with about nine tenths of them counted one time only. Of the sample, around 1.7% falls within the top ten clones.

The germline V gene (reference sequence) gives CDR1 as SEHNR and CDR2 as FQNEAQ. Taken from cysteine to phenylalanine, the CDR3 has 13 residues. CDR3 DNA is the only sequence kept; it has 39 bases, read in frame from the first base. At the junction V is shortened by 2 bases and J by 4 bases, with 8 bases in between. Per the publication, the treatment or condition label means: around 19 received Ad26.COV2.S at low or high dose, single or two shots; 5 received placebo; per-sample allocation not given. For vaccine and placebo recipients, the sequenced repertoires came from samples collected on day 63 after the first injection. Between 29 July and 7 August 2020, Cohort 1b enrolled 20 to 30 adults aged 18-55 years at one site in Boston, USA. Ad26.COV2.S consisted of a replication-incompetent adenovirus type 26 vector by which a prefusion-stabilized SARS-CoV-2 spike protein from the original Wuhan strain was expressed.

The sequence joins TRBV7-9 to TRBJ1-2; TRBD1 is a possible D gene, resting on 5 matching bases. Specimen: peripheral blood, collected in a trial of Ad26.COV2.S vaccine versus placebo. The clonotype was recovered from a person aged 18-65 years who received the Ad26.COV2.S COVID-19 vaccine or a placebo. The CDR3 region has the sequence CASSLSGIYGYTF. The sequenced DNA: TGTGCCAGCAGCTTATCAGGGATCTATGGCTACACCTTC.